This TCR beta chain was sequenced during a study of PD-L1 blockade in urothelial cancer. Study summary: When patients started atezolizumab in 2014, it was given at 1,200 mg intravenously every 3 weeks. Male patients with bladder-origin urothelial cancer numbered about 90% of the 29. Blood underwent analysis 3 weeks (second dose) and 6 weeks after treatment began.

Time point of the sample: pretreatment peripheral blood. Between 1 and 8 samples per patient were obtained, pretreatment and on-treatment. This CDR3 is built from 15 residues. With V trimmed by 1 base and J by 1 base, 4 bases remained unmatched. Germline CDR1 GTSNPN, CDR2 SVGIG (reference sequence). Produced via immunoSEQ multiplex PCR; TCRdb's table is partial and in-frame only. The repertoire holds about 63,000 clones, 80% to 85% seen once, with under 3.5% in the top ten. The receptor was isolated from a man aged 70 or older with urothelial cancer. The chain is built from TRBV30 and TRBJ2-5; 9 nucleotides match TRBD2. Sequencing used PBMCs, obtained around atezolizumab (anti-PD-L1) treatment. CDR3 in amino acids: CAWSGGGGGQETQYF. CDR3 in DNA: TGTGCCTGGAGTGGCGGGGGGGGCGGCCAAGAGACCCAGTACTTC.